These 32 T cell receptor beta chains came from one sample sequenced in a study of blood T cell repertoires in COVID-19. Profiling relied on immunoSEQ multiplex PCR, and the TCRdb table lists in-frame clones only, not all of them. The table includes about 130,000 clones, just under 85% detected once. Sequencing was performed on peripheral blood. These receptors all stem from a human donor in a cohort sampled during active COVID-19.

The chain links TRBV5-1 to TRBJ2-3; D is ambiguous. The V end was cut by 1 base, the J end by 3 bases, with 6 bases between. The germline CDR1 and CDR2 sequences are SGHRS and YFSETQ. The CDR3 loop spans 13 amino acids. The DNA for the CDR3 is TGCGCCAGCAGCTTGACAGTGACAGATACGCAGTATTTT. This encodes CASSLTVTDTQYF.

This sequence joins TRBV5-5 and TRBJ1-6; D might be TRBD1 (5 bases). Between the trimmed V and J ends, which lost 5 bases and 6 bases, there was a span of 12 bases. This CDR3 region has 14 residues. Germline CDR1 reads SGHKS; CDR2 reads YYEKEE (reference sequence). The CDR3 reads CASRGREGNSPLHF. The DNA of the CDR3 is TGTGCCAGCAGGGGGCGGGAGGGTAATTCACCCCTCCACTTT. The full variable domain, its missing parts supplied by reference TRBV5-5 and TRBJ1-6, is DAGVTQSPTHLIKTRGQQVTLRCSPISGHKSVSWYQQVLGQGPQFIFQYYEKEERGRGNFPDRFSARQFPNYSSELNVNALLLGDSALYLCASRGREGNSPLHFGNGTRLTVT.

This clone was counted a single time. This rearrangement joins TRBV7-3 to TRBJ2-3; 8 bases map to TRBD2. There are 14 residues in the CDR3. Per germline, CDR1 SGHTA and CDR2 FQGTGA. The trim removed 2 bases at V and 6 bases at J, leaving 4 bases unmatched. CDR3 bases: TGTGCCAGCAGCTTAGCGGGGGGTTTTGATACGCAGTATTTT. Amino acids: CASSLAGGFDTQYF.

This clone was seen more than once but under ten times. The rearrangement links TRBV5-1 to TRBJ1-6; the D is unclear. The CDR3 runs to 16 residues. From germline, CDR1 is SGHRS and CDR2 YFSETQ. Between the trimmed V and J ends, which lost 2 bases and 10 bases, there was a span of 19 bases. This CDR3 is CASSFSREGSGSPLHF. As DNA, the CDR3 is TGCGCCAGCAGCTTCTCCCGGGAGGGATCGGGATCACCCCTCCACTTT.

This sequence joins TRBV11-2 and TRBJ2-7, with 10 bases fitting TRBD1. CDR3 size: 16 residues. Per germline, CDR1 SGHAT and CDR2 FQNNGV. Trimming cost V 2 bases and J 3 bases; bases outside gene matches: 7. Here the CDR3 reads CASSLWSGDRGYEQYF. The CDR3 coding sequence is TGTGCCAGCAGCTTATGGTCCGGGGACAGGGGCTACGAGCAGTACTTC.

This sequence joins TRBV19 and TRBJ2-2; a weak D match, TRBD2 (5 bases). Per the germline V gene, CDR1 is LNHDA and CDR2 is SQIVND (reference sequence). V was pared by 4 bases and J by 7 bases, with 16 bases between. This CDR3 has 15 residues. The CDR3 bases are TGTGCCAGTAGTACCGCCAGCCGGGATCACGGGGAGCTGTTTTTT. It is translated as CASSTASRDHGELFF.

The chain employs TRBV6-5 and TRBJ2-3; 11 bases align to TRBD1. CDR1 MNHEY and CDR2 SVGAGI come from the germline V gene. J lost 6 bases, V lost 2 bases, and 4 bases had no gene match. CDR3 length equals 15 residues. This CDR3 reads CASSYVGTGGDTQYF. CDR3 in DNA: TGTGCCAGCAGTTACGTCGGGACAGGGGGGGATACGCAGTATTTT.

This clone has just one count. V and J are TRBV5-1 and TRBJ1-2; D gene uncertain. Germline V gene data show CDR1 as SGHRS and CDR2 as YFSETQ. This CDR3 has 13 residues. The V end was cut by 1 base, the J end by 3 bases, with 7 bases between. CDR3 region: CASSLSGDYGYTF. Here the CDR3 DNA reads TGCGCCAGCAGCTTGTCCGGGGACTATGGCTACACCTTC.

CDR3 protein: CASSPPSETQYF. DNA of the CDR3: TGTGCCAGCTCACCACCGTCTGAGACCCAGTACTTC. The chain carries TRBV18 and TRBJ2-5; D uncertain. The CDR3 has 12 residues. Germline-derived CDR1 and CDR2 are KGHSH and LQKENI. V gave up 0 bases and J gave up 5 bases, with 4 bases separating them.

The chain combines TRBV24-1 with TRBJ2-3; 9 nucleotides line up with TRBD2. J was trimmed by 5 bases and V by 5 bases; bases with no gene match: 7. This CDR3 is 15 amino acids long. Per germline, CDR1 KGHDR and CDR2 SFDVKD. DNA for the CDR3: TGTGCCACCAGTGGGGGCGGGGGGGCCCGAGATACGCAGTATTTT. Its translation: CATSGGGGARDTQYF.

The chain carries TRBV6-6 and TRBJ2-7; tentatively, D is TRBD1 (5 bases). V was pared by 4 bases and J by 1 base, with 11 bases between. The CDR3 covers 14 residues. Germline CDR1 MNHNY, CDR2 SVGAGI (reference sequence). This CDR3 is CASSWAQGSYEQYF. In DNA form, the CDR3 reads TGTGCCAGCAGTTGGGCGCAGGGATCCTACGAGCAGTACTTC.

The chain couples TRBV6-1 to TRBJ1-2; a weak D match, TRBD1 (6 bases). Germline CDR1 MNHNS, CDR2 SASEGT. With 4 bases removed from V and 2 bases from J, the gap between germline ends came to 17 bases. This CDR3 comprises 16 residues. CDR3 DNA sequence: TGTGCCAGCAGTGTTGTGGGGGCGCAGAAAAACTATGGCTACACCTTC. The encoded protein is CASSVVGAQKNYGYTF.

J is TRBJ2-1 and V is TRBV18, with TRBD1 identical over 9 bases. After removal of 5 bases from V and 7 bases from J, the junction contained 6 bases not matched to a gene. This CDR3 is 14 amino acids long. The germline CDR1 and CDR2 sequences are KGHSH and LQKENI. CDR3 in amino acids: CASSYRGPWNEQFF. The CDR3 DNA reads TGTGCCAGCTCATACAGGGGGCCGTGGAATGAGCAGTTCTTC.

The chain joins TRBV6-6 to TRBJ1-5, with TRBD1 matching over 11 bases. There are 14 residues in the CDR3. Trimming removed 0 bases from V and 16 bases from J; junction bases left unmatched: 8. The germline CDR1 and CDR2 sequences are MNHNY and SVGAGI (reference sequence). As DNA, the CDR3 is TGTGCCAGCAGTTACTCGGGACAGGGGGTAACAGAACATTTT. The encoded protein is CASSYSGQGVTEHF.

J is TRBJ2-2 and V is TRBV6-1; 8 nucleotides agree with TRBD1. V lost 3 bases to trimming and J lost 3 bases; unmatched junction nucleotides: 6. Looked up from germline, CDR1 is MNHNS and CDR2 is SASEGT. This CDR3 comprises 16 residues. In nucleotides, the CDR3 is TGTGCCAGCAGTGAGACAGGGGTTGTGTACACCGGGGAGCTGTTTTTT. Amino acid sequence: CASSETGVVYTGELFF.

Only one count was recorded for this clone. This chain links TRBV5-5 with TRBJ2-5; a possible D gene is TRBD1 (5 bases). The germline V gene encodes CDR1 SGHKS and CDR2 YYEKEE (reference sequence). This CDR3 has 16 residues. The V end was cut by 2 bases, the J end by 2 bases, with 16 bases between. The CDR3 nucleotides read TGTGCCAGCAGCTTTTTTAGCAGGGCAGTTCAAGAGACCCAGTACTTC. Its protein product is CASSFFSRAVQETQYF.

This chain connects TRBV6-1 to TRBJ1-2; TRBD1 is a possible D gene (5 bases). The CDR3 contains 15 residues. Germline CDR1 and CDR2: MNHNS and SASEGT. V lost 3 bases and J 6 bases, leaving 17 bases between the germline ends. The CDR3 region is CASSDPLAGRNGYTF. The DNA of the CDR3 is TGTGCCAGCAGTGACCCTTTAGCAGGGAGGAATGGCTACACCTTC.

The rearrangement uses TRBV30 and TRBJ1-1; the D is unclear. Between the trimmed V and J ends, which lost 4 bases and 3 bases, there was a span of 12 bases. Per germline, CDR1 GTSNPN and CDR2 SVGIG (reference sequence). The CDR3 contains 13 residues. Here the CDR3 reads CAWTRELDTEAFF. CDR3 DNA sequence: TGTGCCTGGACGCGGGAGTTGGACACTGAAGCTTTCTTT.

This clone has more than one count but fewer than ten. This chain uses TRBV7-2 with TRBJ2-1; 8 bases match TRBD1. From germline, CDR1 is SGHTA and CDR2 FQGNSA. Trimming at V came to 4 bases and at J to 7 bases, leaving 9 bases not matched to a gene. This CDR3 contains 15 residues. The CDR3: CASSSDADRANEQFF. CDR3 in DNA: TGTGCCAGCAGCTCCGATGCGGACAGGGCAAATGAGCAGTTCTTC.

This clone has just one count. At one end, the junction sequence differs from germline, possibly due to a read error. The chain employs TRBV5-6 and TRBJ2-1, with 8 bases identical to TRBD1. CDR3 length: 18 residues. The germline V gene encodes CDR1 SGHDT and CDR2 YYEEEE. CDR3 sequence: CASSFRWQGAVSYTEQFF. In DNA, the CDR3 is TGTGCCAGCAGCTTCCGGTGGCAGGGGGCCGTGTCCTACACTGAGCAGTTCTTC.

This clone was seen just once. The gene calls are TRBV5-4 and TRBJ2-1; D gene uncertain. Looked up from germline, CDR1 is SGHNT and CDR2 is YYREEE (reference sequence). Deletions cut 4 bases from V and 8 bases from J, with 10 bases between. CDR3 length equals 12 residues. The CDR3 region is CASSPIGDEQFF. The CDR3 DNA follows: TGTGCCAGCAGCCCGATTGGAGATGAGCAGTTCTTC. The entire variable domain, with the rest obtained from reference TRBV5-4 and TRBJ2-1, is as follows: ETGVTQSPTHLIKTRGQQVTLRCSSQSGHNTVSWYQQALGQGPQFIFQYYREEENGRGNFPPRFSGLQFPNYSSELNVNALELDDSALYLCASSPIGDEQFFGPGTRLTVL.

The chain employs TRBV6-5 and TRBJ1-2; TRBD1 agrees at 8 bases. The CDR3 is 13 amino acids. Unmatched junction bases numbered 4, after V lost 7 bases and J lost 3 bases. The germline V gene has CDR1 MNHEY and CDR2 SVGAGI. The CDR3 region has the DNA TGTGCCAGCAACCAGGGGGCGGACTATGGCTACACCTTC. Its translation is CASNQGADYGYTF.

This chain uses TRBV5-6 with TRBJ1-6, with 7 bases matching TRBD1. The CDR3 spans 15 residues. CDR1 is SGHDT and CDR2 is YYEEEE in the germline V gene. V lost 3 bases, J lost 9 bases, and 9 bases stayed unmatched. CDR3 protein: CASSSDVTGSSPLHF. CDR3 nucleotide sequence: TGTGCCAGCAGCTCGGATGTGACAGGGTCTTCACCCCTCCACTTT.

This chain links TRBV5-1 with TRBJ2-5, with 13 nucleotides matching TRBD2. J was trimmed by 2 bases and V by 4 bases; bases with no gene match: 2. This CDR3 region has 15 residues. Germline CDR1 and CDR2: SGHRS and YFSETQ. CDR3 in amino acids: CASSPGLAGQETQYF. The DNA for the CDR3 is TGCGCCAGCAGCCCGGGACTAGCGGGGCAAGAGACCCAGTACTTC.

The chain combines TRBV9 with TRBJ2-7, with TRBD2 as a possible D gene (6 bases). V was clipped by 4 bases and J by 7 bases, with 15 bases between them. The CDR3 spans 13 residues. Germline CDR1 reads SGDLS; CDR2 reads YYNGEE. Here the CDR3 DNA reads TGTGCCAGCAGCTCCTACCCCGGGGGTGAGCAGTACTTC. The encoded protein is CASSSYPGGEQYF.

A remark on this clone: Within the sample, other DNA sequences also encode this same CDR3. This chain joins TRBV5-1 and TRBJ2-5, with TRBD2 matching 9 bases. J lost 3 bases, V lost 4 bases, and 7 bases had no gene match. Per germline, CDR1 SGHRS and CDR2 YFSETQ. This CDR3 contains 15 residues. CDR3 sequence reads: CASSLNLAGEETQYF. The CDR3 DNA is TGCGCCAGCAGCCTCAACTTAGCGGGGGAAGAGACCCAGTACTTC.

The rearrangement joins TRBV24-1 to TRBJ1-1, with TRBD1 as a possible D gene (6 bases). The CDR3 has 17 amino acids. Germline V CDR1 and CDR2: KGHDR, SFDVKD. V was clipped by 2 bases and J by 1 base, with 16 bases between them. As DNA, the CDR3 is TGTGCCACCAGTGATTCGGGACATCTCCGGGGGAACACTGAAGCTTTCTTT. Translation: CATSDSGHLRGNTEAFF.

The chain is built from TRBV5-1 and TRBJ2-5; the D is unclear. Trimming took off 1 base at V and 0 bases at J, with 7 bases between the two ends. The CDR3 loop spans 14 amino acids. Per germline, CDR1 SGHRS and CDR2 YFSETQ. Here the CDR3 reads CASSLFLYQETQYF. The CDR3 bases are TGCGCCAGCAGCTTGTTTCTGTACCAAGAGACCCAGTACTTC.

This rearrangement joins TRBV5-4 to TRBJ1-2; 12 nucleotides align to TRBD1. This CDR3 spans 16 amino acids. V dropped 4 bases and J dropped 4; count of bases not matched to a gene: 8. Germline CDR1 and CDR2: SGHNT and YYREEE (reference sequence). The chain's CDR3 is CASSPDGTGGLYGYTF. For the CDR3, the DNA is TGTGCCAGCAGCCCGGATGGGACAGGGGGCCTCTATGGCTACACCTTC.

This clone was observed a handful of times. The chain is built from TRBV5-5 and TRBJ1-6; TRBD1 aligns across 7 bases. The CDR3 sequence is 16 residues long. Trimming at V came to 4 bases and at J to 8 bases, leaving 12 bases not matched to a gene. Germline loops: CDR1 SGHKS, CDR2 YYEKEE (reference sequence). For the CDR3, the DNA is TGTGCCAGCAGCCAAACAACGACAGGGAGGTATTCACCCCTCCACTTT. Protein: CASSQTTTGRYSPLHF. Based on the CDR3 plus reference TRBV5-5 and TRBJ1-6, the full variable domain is DAGVTQSPTHLIKTRGQQVTLRCSPISGHKSVSWYQQVLGQGPQFIFQYYEKEERGRGNFPDRFSARQFPNYSSELNVNALLLGDSALYLCASSQTTTGRYSPLHFGNGTRLTVT.

The V and J genes are TRBV7-9 and TRBJ1-2; D remains unclear. Per germline, CDR1 SEHNR and CDR2 FQNEAQ (reference sequence). This CDR3 region has 12 residues. With 5 bases removed from V and 12 bases from J, the gap between germline ends came to 16 bases. CDR3 sequence (DNA): TGTGCCAGCAGCCGGCGAGGGTTTACGGACACCTTC. Amino acid sequence: CASSRRGFTDTF.

The genes are TRBV27 and TRBJ1-1, with D perhaps TRBD1 (6 bases). Trimming removed 5 bases at V and 0 bases at J, with 25 bases between. The germline V gene has CDR1 MNHEY and CDR2 SMNVEV (reference sequence). CDR3 length: 19 residues. DNA for the CDR3: TGTGCCAGCAGTCCCCGCAGAGCAGGGGCCCTTTTAATGAACACTGAAGCTTTCTTT. It translates to CASSPRRAGALLMNTEAFF.